The 18 T cell receptor beta chains in this list originate from one sample, sequenced in a study of shared clonotypes between healthy human individuals. This table comes from immunoSEQ multiplex PCR, and its TCRdb copy is limited to in-frame clones, with some not included. Here the sample spans about 1.5 million clones, approximately 97% being singletons. Sequencing was carried out using naive CD4+ T cells sorted from blood. Subset defined: CD45RA+ positively selected. The receptors were sampled from a man aged 25 to 40 in good health.

This sequence joins TRBV28 and TRBJ2-7; TRBD2 aligns across 7 bases. Per germline, CDR1 MDHEN and CDR2 SYDVKM. Trimming took 1 base from V and 4 from J; bases not matched to a gene: 4. The CDR3 totals 14 residues. In DNA, the CDR3 is TGTGCCAGCAGTTTATTGGGGGGGTTATACGAGCAGTACTTC. This translates into CASSLLGGLYEQYF.

J is TRBJ2-6 and V is TRBV7-8; D is perhaps TRBD1 (6 bases). Trimming shortened V by 4 bases and J by 3 bases, and 13 bases separated the two germline ends. CDR1 SGHVS and CDR2 FQNEAQ come from the germline V gene. The CDR3 is made up of 16 amino acids. For the CDR3, the DNA is TGTGCCAGCAGCTCCCAGACAGGCTTTGGGGCCAACGTCCTGACTTTC. Translating it yields CASSSQTGFGANVLTF.

The gene calls are TRBV18 and TRBJ1-5; D is unresolved. The CDR3 covers 14 residues. The germline V gene encodes CDR1 KGHSH and CDR2 LQKENI. V was pared by 4 bases and J by 1 base, with 8 bases between. The CDR3 protein is CASSQEVSNQPQHF. The CDR3 DNA follows: TGTGCCAGCTCACAGGAGGTCAGCAATCAGCCCCAGCATTTT.

The chain has TRBV7-3 and TRBJ2-2; 8 bases are shared with TRBD2. This CDR3 is 17 amino acids long. Germline values: CDR1 SGHTA, CDR2 FQGTGA. V shed 5 bases, J shed 3 bases, and the junction held 11 bases outside the gene matches. CDR3 region: CASSPRRGGRYTGELFF. The CDR3 coding sequence is TGTGCCAGCAGCCCGCGTCGGGGCGGGAGGTACACCGGGGAGCTGTTTTTT.

The CDR3 protein is CASSDEDTNTYEQYF. In nucleotides, the CDR3 is TGTGCCAGCAGCGACGAGGATACTAATACCTACGAGCAGTACTTC. The V call is TRBV5-4, the J call TRBJ2-7; D gene ambiguous. V was shortened by 4 bases and J by 2 bases, with 16 bases between the two germline ends. The CDR3 contains 15 residues. CDR1 SGHNT and CDR2 YYREEE come from the germline V gene (reference sequence).

This rearrangement joins TRBV2 to TRBJ1-5, with D unclear. Trimming took off 7 bases at V and 5 bases at J, with 21 bases between the two ends. The CDR3 runs 16 residues. From germline, CDR1 is SNHLY and CDR2 FYNNEI. The CDR3 DNA sequence: TGTGCCAGCAAAGGCCAGGCGGAGGCACCATATCAGCCCCAGCATTTT. The encoded protein is CASKGQAEAPYQPQHF.

This chain connects TRBV30 to TRBJ2-3; 9 positions agree with TRBD2. The trim removed 5 bases at V and 0 bases at J, leaving 15 bases unmatched. Germline CDR1 GTSNPN, CDR2 SVGIG (reference sequence). This CDR3 contains 18 residues. CDR3 protein: CAWGLAIAGVTSTDTQYF. CDR3 DNA: TGTGCCTGGGGCCTAGCGATAGCGGGAGTAACTAGCACAGATACGCAGTATTTT.

Details on this clone: Its ends do not fully match the called genes, so a read error is possible. In DNA, the CDR3 is TGTGCCAGCAACTTACAGGGGGGTGCACAAGATACGCAGTATTTT. Its protein is CASNLQGGAQDTQYF. This chain links TRBV7-3 with TRBJ2-3; 8 nucleotides agree with TRBD1. The CDR3 runs 15 residues. Germline CDR1 is SGHTA and CDR2 is FQGTGA.

V gene TRBV4-2 combines with J gene TRBJ2-2; 13 bases fit TRBD2. The ends lost 4 bases at V and 3 bases at J; junction bases unmatched: 23. This CDR3 has 23 residues. Germline lookup yields CDR1 LGHNA and CDR2 YNFKEQ. CDR3 nucleotides: TGTGCCAGCAGCCTCCCGGTGTTGGGGGGCAGGACTAGCGGGAGAGGGTACACCGGGGAGCTGTTTTTT. This codes for CASSLPVLGGRTSGRGYTGELFF.

The CDR3 loop reads CASSLFHRSGGRPVSGNTIYF. The DNA of the CDR3 is TGCGCCAGCAGCCTTTTTCACCGAAGCGGGGGACGCCCCGTCTCTGGAAACACCATATATTTT. The V and J genes are TRBV4-3 and TRBJ1-3, with a possible D match to TRBD1 (5 bases). Trimming shortened V by 4 bases and J by 0 bases, and 28 bases separated the two germline ends. This CDR3 comprises 21 residues. Germline CDR1 and CDR2: LGHNA and YSLEER.

This sequence joins TRBV19 and TRBJ1-1; no reliable D call. CDR1 and CDR2 (germline): LNHDA, SQIVND (reference sequence). Between the trimmed V and J ends, which lost 7 bases and 4 bases, there was a span of 13 bases. This CDR3 has 13 residues. This CDR3 reads CASIGRVGTEAFF. CDR3 nucleotide sequence: TGTGCCAGTATAGGTAGGGTGGGCACTGAAGCTTTCTTT.

This clone was picked up one time. This chain connects TRBV6-5 to TRBJ1-6; maybe TRBD1 (6 bases). The V end lost 0 bases, the J end lost 10 bases, and 16 bases lay between the germline ends. The CDR3 is 16 residues long. CDR1 is MNHEY and CDR2 is SVGAGI in the germline V gene. The CDR3 DNA follows: TGTGCCAGCAGTTACTCTTTCAACAGGGCCTACTCACCCCTCCACTTT. Amino acids: CASSYSFNRAYSPLHF.

V is TRBV2 and J is TRBJ2-1; D gene uncertain. There are 14 residues in the CDR3. V lost 1 base and J 6 bases, leaving 10 bases between the germline ends. CDR1 is SNHLY and CDR2 is FYNNEI in the germline V gene. The CDR3 DNA reads TGTGCCAGCAGTGAAGGTGAGCCCTCCAATGAGCAGTTCTTC. It encodes CASSEGEPSNEQFF.

The chain recombines TRBV5-4 with TRBJ2-1, with D perhaps TRBD1 (5 bases). Trimming stripped 4 bases from V and 2 bases from J, with 10 bases between. Germline V CDR1 and CDR2: SGHNT, YYREEE (reference sequence). CDR3 size: 14 residues. In DNA, the CDR3 is TGTGCCAGCAGCAAAGACAGCACCTACAATGAGCAGTTCTTC. It translates to CASSKDSTYNEQFF.

The chain carries TRBV5-1 and TRBJ2-1; 9 positions agree with TRBD2. Germline-derived CDR1 and CDR2 are SGHRS and YFSETQ. This CDR3 has 16 residues. Unmatched junction bases numbered 12, after V lost 6 bases and J lost 5 bases. The CDR3 nucleotides are TGCGCCAGCACCATCAGCGGGGGGCCGCCGAACAATGAGCAGTTCTTC. It specifies CASTISGGPPNNEQFF.

The chain uses TRBV5-4 and TRBJ2-7, with TRBD2 matching 15 bases. The J segment lost 1 base and the V segment lost 4 bases, leaving 6 bases of the junction unmatched. Germline V gene data show CDR1 as SGHNT and CDR2 as YYREEE (reference sequence). This CDR3 is built from 17 residues. The CDR3 DNA is TGTGCCAGCAGCCTGGGACTAGCGGGAGGCGGGTCCTACGAGCAGTACTTC. It is translated as CASSLGLAGGGSYEQYF.

The chain has TRBV7-8 and TRBJ2-3; D may be TRBD2 (5 bases). The germline CDR1 and CDR2 sequences are SGHVS and FQNEAQ. The CDR3 loop spans 16 amino acids. Trimming cost V 1 base and J 4 bases, with 15 bases left between them. The CDR3 nucleotides read TGTGCCAGCAGCTTAGATGTAGGACTCGGGGCAGATACGCAGTATTTT. Its protein is CASSLDVGLGADTQYF. The whole variable domain, filled in from reference TRBV7-8 and TRBJ2-3, reads GAGVSQSPRYKVAKRGQDVALRCDPISGHVSLFWYQQALGQGPEFLTYFQNEAQLDKSGLPSDRFFAERPEGSVSTLKIQRTQQEDSAVYLCASSLDVGLGADTQYFGPGTRLTVL.

The chain has TRBV7-3 and TRBJ2-1; D is possibly TRBD1 (5 bases). The V end was cut by 3 bases, the J end by 4 bases, with 7 bases between. The CDR3 length is 13 residues. Germline-derived CDR1 and CDR2 are SGHTA and FQGTGA. The CDR3 loop reads CASSLGHYNEQFF. The CDR3 DNA sequence: TGTGCCAGCAGCTTGGGGCATTACAATGAGCAGTTCTTC.